The clone carrying this T cell receptor (beta chain) was seen more than once but under ten times. Its antigen is still unknown. The data originate from a study of OX40 agonist ivuxolimab in advanced cancers. The study, taken as a whole, reports: Researchers did not determine the expanded peripheral T cells' antigen specificity. Clonal expansion was among the lowest in partial responders at 0.1-3.0 mg/kg, especially CD8+. Relative to CD4+ cells, CD8+ T cells on average had more expanded clones. Clones of CD4+ and CD8+ blood T cells grew by week 6 at doses of 0.1 to 3.0 mg/kg.

CDR1 and CDR2 (germline): SNHLY, FYNNEI. The CDR3 runs to 14 residues. V dropped 2 bases and J dropped 1 base, with 6 bases sitting between them. The repertoire was sequenced with immunoSEQ multiplex PCR; TCRdb's copy has only in-frame clones and lacks some. The sample holds some 44,000 clones, approximately 80% seen once. The sample was CD4+ or CD8+ T cells sorted from blood, taken in a trial of the OX40 agonist ivuxolimab. The rearrangement uses TRBV2 and TRBJ1-3; no clear D gene. The TCR was taken from an adult with an advanced solid tumor such as melanoma, head and neck, liver or kidney cancer. The CDR3: CASSEIGSGNTIYF. DNA for the CDR3: TGTGCCAGCAGTGAAATAGGATCTGGAAACACCATATATTTT.